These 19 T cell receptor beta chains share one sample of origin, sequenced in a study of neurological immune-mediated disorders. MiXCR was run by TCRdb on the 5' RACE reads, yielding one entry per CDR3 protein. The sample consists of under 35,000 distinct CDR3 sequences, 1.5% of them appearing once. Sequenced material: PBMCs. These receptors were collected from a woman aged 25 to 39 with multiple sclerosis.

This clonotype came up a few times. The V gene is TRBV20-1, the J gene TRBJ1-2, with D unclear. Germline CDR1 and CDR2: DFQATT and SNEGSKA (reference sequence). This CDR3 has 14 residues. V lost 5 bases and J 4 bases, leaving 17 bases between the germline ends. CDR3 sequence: CSAVTRREVYGYTF. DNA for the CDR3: TGCAGTGCTGTAACCCGGCGCGAAGTCTATGGCTACACCTTC.

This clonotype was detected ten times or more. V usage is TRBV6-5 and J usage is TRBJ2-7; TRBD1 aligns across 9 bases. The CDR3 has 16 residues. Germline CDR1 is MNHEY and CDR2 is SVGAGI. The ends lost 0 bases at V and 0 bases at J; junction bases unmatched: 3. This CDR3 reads CASSYSDRGNSYEQYF. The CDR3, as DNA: TGTGCCAGCAGTTACTCAGACAGGGGGAACTCCTACGAGCAGTACTTC.

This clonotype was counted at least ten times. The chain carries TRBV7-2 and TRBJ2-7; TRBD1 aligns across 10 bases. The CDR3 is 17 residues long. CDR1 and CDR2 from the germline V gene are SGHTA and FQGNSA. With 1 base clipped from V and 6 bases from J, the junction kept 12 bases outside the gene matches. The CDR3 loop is CASSLVPRGTGAFEQYF. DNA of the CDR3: TGTGCCAGCAGCTTAGTCCCGCGTGGGACAGGGGCCTTCGAGCAGTACTTC.

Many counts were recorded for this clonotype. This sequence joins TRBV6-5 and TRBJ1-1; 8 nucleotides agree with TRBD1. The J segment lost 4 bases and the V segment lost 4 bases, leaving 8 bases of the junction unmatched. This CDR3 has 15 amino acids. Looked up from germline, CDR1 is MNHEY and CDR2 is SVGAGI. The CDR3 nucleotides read TGTGCCAGCAGTTCAGGGGGCGCGGGGGGCACTGAAGCTTTCTTT. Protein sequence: CASSSGGAGGTEAFF.

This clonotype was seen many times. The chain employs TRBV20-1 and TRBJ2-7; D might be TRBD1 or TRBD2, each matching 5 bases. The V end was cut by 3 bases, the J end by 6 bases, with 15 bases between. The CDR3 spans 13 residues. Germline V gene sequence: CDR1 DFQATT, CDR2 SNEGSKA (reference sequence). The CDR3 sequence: CSASSGASVEQYF. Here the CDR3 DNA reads TGCAGTGCTAGCTCCGGGGCCTCGGTCGAGCAGTACTTC.

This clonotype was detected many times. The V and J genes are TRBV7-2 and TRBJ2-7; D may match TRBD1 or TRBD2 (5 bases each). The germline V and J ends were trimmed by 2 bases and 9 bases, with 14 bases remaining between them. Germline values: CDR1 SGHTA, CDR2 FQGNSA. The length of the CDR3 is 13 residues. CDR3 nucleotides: TGTGCCAGCAGCTTAAGAGGGGAGCAAGGGCAGTACTTC. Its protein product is CASSLRGEQGQYF.

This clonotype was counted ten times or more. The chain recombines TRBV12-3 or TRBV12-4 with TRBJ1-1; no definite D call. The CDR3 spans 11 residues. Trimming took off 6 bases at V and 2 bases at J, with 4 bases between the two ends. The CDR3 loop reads CASRVNTEAFF. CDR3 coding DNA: TGTGCCAGCAGGGTTAACACTGAAGCTTTCTTT.

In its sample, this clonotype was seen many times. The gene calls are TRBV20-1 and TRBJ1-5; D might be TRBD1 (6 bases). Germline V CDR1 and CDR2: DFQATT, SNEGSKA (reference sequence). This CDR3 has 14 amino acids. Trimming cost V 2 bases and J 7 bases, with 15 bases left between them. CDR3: CSARNRRRGQPQHF. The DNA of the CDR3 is TGCAGTGCTAGAAACAGGAGGAGGGGGCAGCCCCAGCATTTT.

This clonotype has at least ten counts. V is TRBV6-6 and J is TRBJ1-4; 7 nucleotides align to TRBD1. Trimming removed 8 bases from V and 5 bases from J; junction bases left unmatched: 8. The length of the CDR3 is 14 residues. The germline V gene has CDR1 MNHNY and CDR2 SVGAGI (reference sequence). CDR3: CASSFTGVNEKLFF. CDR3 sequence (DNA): TGTGCCAGCTCCTTTACAGGGGTAAATGAAAAACTGTTTTTT.

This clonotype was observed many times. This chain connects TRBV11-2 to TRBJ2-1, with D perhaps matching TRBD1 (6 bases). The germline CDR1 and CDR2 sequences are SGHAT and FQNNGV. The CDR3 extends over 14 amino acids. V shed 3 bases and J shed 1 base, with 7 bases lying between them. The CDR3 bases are TGTGCCAGCAGCTTGGACAGTTCCTACAATGAGCAGTTCTTC. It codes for CASSLDSSYNEQFF.

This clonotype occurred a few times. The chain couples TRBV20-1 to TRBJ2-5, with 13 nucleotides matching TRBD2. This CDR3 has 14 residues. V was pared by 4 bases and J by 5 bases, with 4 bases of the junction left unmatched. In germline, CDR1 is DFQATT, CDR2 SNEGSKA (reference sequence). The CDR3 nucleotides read TGCAGTGCTACTACTAGCGGGAGGGCGGAGACCCAGTACTTC. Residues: CSATTSGRAETQYF.

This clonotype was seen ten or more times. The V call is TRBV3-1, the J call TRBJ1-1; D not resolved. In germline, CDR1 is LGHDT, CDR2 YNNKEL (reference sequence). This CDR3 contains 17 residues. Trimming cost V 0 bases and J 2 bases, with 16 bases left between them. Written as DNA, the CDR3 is TGTGCCAGCAGCCAAGATATCGGCCGGATAACCAACACTGAAGCTTTCTTT. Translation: CASSQDIGRITNTEAFF.

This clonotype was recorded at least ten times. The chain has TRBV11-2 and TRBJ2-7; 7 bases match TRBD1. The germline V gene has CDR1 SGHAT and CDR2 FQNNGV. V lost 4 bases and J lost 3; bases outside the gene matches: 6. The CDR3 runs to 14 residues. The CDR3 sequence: CASSSAGGGYEQYF. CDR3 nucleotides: TGTGCCAGCAGCTCAGCAGGGGGTGGCTACGAGCAGTACTTC.

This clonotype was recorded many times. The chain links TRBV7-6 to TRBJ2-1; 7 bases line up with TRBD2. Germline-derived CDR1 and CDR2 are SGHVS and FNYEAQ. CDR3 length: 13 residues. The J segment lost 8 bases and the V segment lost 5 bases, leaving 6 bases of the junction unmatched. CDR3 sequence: CASSPGLGYEQFF. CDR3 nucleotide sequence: TGTGCCAGCAGCCCCGGACTAGGCTATGAGCAGTTCTTC.

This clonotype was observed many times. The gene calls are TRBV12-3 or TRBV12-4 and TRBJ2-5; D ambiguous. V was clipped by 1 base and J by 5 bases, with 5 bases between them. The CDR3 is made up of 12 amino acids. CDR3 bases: TGTGCCAGCAGTTTAGTACGGGAGACCCAGTACTTC. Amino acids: CASSLVRETQYF.

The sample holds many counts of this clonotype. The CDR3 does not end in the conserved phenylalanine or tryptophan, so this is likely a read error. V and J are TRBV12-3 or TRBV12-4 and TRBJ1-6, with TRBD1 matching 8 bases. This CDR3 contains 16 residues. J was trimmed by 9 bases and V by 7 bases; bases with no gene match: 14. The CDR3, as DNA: TGTGCCAGCACCCTTAATACAGGGGGTTTAGGTTCACCCCTCCACTGT. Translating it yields CASTLNTGGLGSPLHC.

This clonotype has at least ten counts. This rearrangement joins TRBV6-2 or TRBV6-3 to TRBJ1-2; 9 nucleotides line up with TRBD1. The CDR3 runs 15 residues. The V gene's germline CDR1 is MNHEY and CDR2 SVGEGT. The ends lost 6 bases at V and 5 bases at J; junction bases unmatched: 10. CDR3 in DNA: TGTGCCAGCAGCTTTTCGGGACAGGGACGATATGGCTACACCTTC. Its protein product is CASSFSGQGRYGYTF.

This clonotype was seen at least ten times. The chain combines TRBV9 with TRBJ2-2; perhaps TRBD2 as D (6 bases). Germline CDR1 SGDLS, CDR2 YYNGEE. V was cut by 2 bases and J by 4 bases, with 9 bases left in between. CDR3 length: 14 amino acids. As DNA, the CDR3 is TGTGCCAGCAGCGTGGGGGACTTCACCGGGGAGCTGTTTTTT. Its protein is CASSVGDFTGELFF.

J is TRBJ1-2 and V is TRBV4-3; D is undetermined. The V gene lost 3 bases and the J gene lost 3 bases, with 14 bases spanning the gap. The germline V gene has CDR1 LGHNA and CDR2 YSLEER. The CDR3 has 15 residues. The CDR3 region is CASSQARKSHYGYTF. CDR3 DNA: TGCGCCAGCAGCCAGGCGCGAAAGAGCCACTATGGCTACACCTTC.